This T cell receptor (beta chain) originates from a study of control samples from healthy donors and cancer patients. Produced via immunoSEQ multiplex PCR; TCRdb's table is partial and in-frame only. This sample carries some 80,000 clones, roughly 86% of them seen once, and the ten largest clones take around 5.8%. The CDR3 runs 13 residues. Between the trimmed V and J ends, which lost 3 bases and 7 bases, there was a span of 10 bases. Germline CDR1 MNHNS, CDR2 SASEGT. This clonotype was sampled from a man in his forties or fifties in good health. The material sequenced was blood. The J gene is TRBJ1-5, the V gene TRBV6-1, with D possibly matching TRBD1 (5 bases). CDR3: CASSDAGTQPQHF. CDR3 sequence (DNA): TGTGCCAGCAGTGACGCAGGGACGCAGCCCCAGCATTTT.